This section outlines one T cell receptor (beta chain) sequence together with its context. The antigen is undetermined. V shed 3 bases, J shed 6 bases, and the junction held 15 bases outside the gene matches. This CDR3 spans 18 amino acids. The V gene's germline CDR1 is SGDLS and CDR2 YYNGEE. This entry belongs to a study of response to subunit inactivated influenza vaccine. Notes on the study in general: It was suggested by the authors that few new T cells are recruited by each seasonal influenza vaccination.

Each CDR3 protein gets one entry after TCRdb re-called the RT-PCR reads with MiXCR. The data contain about 570,000 distinct CDR3 sequences, 10% to 12% of them singletons. Another study also made use of these data, one on T cells expressing NK-cell markers. From that report: Template switching by 5'RACE with UMIs generated the TCR beta cDNA. It was sorted CD3+CD56-NKG2C+, CD3+CD56+NKG2C- and CD3+CD56+NKG2C+ T cells that provided the TCR beta repertoires. Dominant NKG2C+ clonotypes in a handful of donors made up about 1.0-7.5% of CD8+ T cells.

The TCR was taken from a man in his fifties or sixties who received an inactivated influenza vaccine. The chain has TRBV9 and TRBJ2-1; 10 nucleotides match TRBD1. Source: PBMCs from blood, taken on the day of vaccination. CDR3: CASSAMWTDRGKSNEQFF. The CDR3 DNA is TGTGCCAGCAGCGCGATGTGGACGGACAGGGGGAAAAGCAATGAGCAGTTCTTC.